The 2 T cell receptor beta chains below were found in one sample sequenced in a study of blood T cell repertoires in COVID-19. Sequencing was performed with immunoSEQ multiplex PCR; in TCRdb, only in-frame clones are kept and a portion is missing. The repertoire holds over 110,000 clones, 65% to 80% seen once, with about 2% in the top ten. The sequencing sample was made of peripheral blood. These receptors all stem from a woman aged 60-75 years with acute or convalescent COVID-19.

The rearrangement uses TRBV6-5 and TRBJ1-6; TRBD1 matches at 9 bases. CDR1 and CDR2 (germline): MNHEY, SVGAGI. The V gene end was trimmed by 5 bases and the J gene end by 4 bases; junction bases not matched to a gene: 3. The CDR3 is made up of 15 amino acids. Written as DNA, the CDR3 is TGTGCCAGCAGTCCCGGGACAGGGTATAATTCACCCCTCCACTTT. Its protein product is CASSPGTGYNSPLHF.

The chain uses TRBV10-3 and TRBJ1-1; 11 bases agree with TRBD1. This CDR3 region has 17 residues. With V trimmed by 2 bases and J by 10 bases, 15 bases remained unmatched. Per germline, CDR1 ENHRY and CDR2 SYGVKD. The CDR3 loop reads CAISEPFLGTGGRVAFF. Here the CDR3 DNA reads TGTGCCATCAGTGAGCCTTTCCTCGGGACAGGGGGTCGTGTAGCTTTCTTT.